Listed here is a single T cell receptor beta chain. Its antigen is still unknown. No base qualities exist here, and no much larger clone lies one base off it. V has 10 bases trimmed and J has 6 bases trimmed; junction bases matching no gene number 7. The CDR3 has 13 amino acids, counting the end cysteine and phenylalanine. The CDR3 DNA has 39 bases and is translated from base 1. CDR1 LGHNT and CDR2 FRNRAP are derived from the germline V gene. The donors were healthy, HIV-negative adults who had no recently reported acute infections or vaccinations. All donors were Caucasian adults living in Nashville, Tennessee, USA. Magnetic negative selection was used to enrich CD4+ T cells, after which naive cells were positively selected on CD45RA and the negative fraction became the memory subset. After blood collection by leukapheresis, PBMCs were isolated using Ficoll-Histopaque density gradient centrifugation and then cryopreserved in the vapor phase of liquid nitrogen. Analytical flow cytometry was used to check the purity and quantity of each magnetically sorted T cell population. From each sorted fraction, genomic DNA was isolated and quantified by UV absorbance on a Nanodrop 2000c.

These data come from a study of shared clonotypes between healthy human individuals (dated by TCRdb to about 2020). The study in broad terms: The cohort included a few men and a couple of women between 18 and 49 years of age. Per donor, three plates each were used for CD4 naive and CD4 memory, two for CD8 naive, and one for CD8 memory. The study deeply sequenced blood TCR repertoires of five healthy adults to estimate repertoire size and the extent of clonotype sharing between individuals. Libraries were prepared and TCR repertoires were sequenced by different laboratories using diverse techniques, in order to increase sequencing depth and limit assay-specific biases. Leukapheresis yielded between about 0.9 and 9.5 billion PBMCs per donor.

Using the deep immunoSEQ assay, TCR CDR3 regions were amplified from genomic DNA by multiplex PCR. For each cell subset, the extracted genomic DNA was distributed evenly across all wells of several immunoSEQ 96-well plates, and each plate served as one replicate. Each replicate PCR for sorted subsets received about 200 ng genomic DNA, equal to about 30,000 T cell genomes. The purified libraries were quantified using a Qubit 3.0 fluorometer, sized with a Bioanalyzer 2100, and then quantified again using the KAPA Library Quantification kit. A separate single-read 150-cycle Illumina NextSeq 550 flow cell was used to sequence each immunoSEQ 96-well plate. The authors' analysis ran thus. Because the immunoSEQ output held only junctional sequences and lacked quality scores, the filtering could not match the filtering applied to full-length reads. To assign V/J genes and CDR3, sequences were annotated against IMGT germline references using PyIR, a Python wrapper for IgBLAST v1.9. Any read was removed if the V/J assignment was weak (E-value above 1e-6), the CDR3 was missing, or the read contained stop codons, out-of-frame junctions, or ambiguous translated residues. V3J clonotypes were defined as sequences sharing the same inferred V gene, J gene, and CDR3 amino acid sequence. Percentage overlap between repertoires was calculated by dividing the number of shared unique clonotypes by the size of the smaller repertoire. RTK rarefaction, the Chao1 estimator, and Recon v2.1 estimates of unobserved clonotypes were used to assess repertoire richness. Generation probabilities were computed with OLGA for all TCRbeta clonotypes obtained by the gDNA method from four donors. This immuneACCESS table, as held by TCRdb, lists in-frame sequences with V and J called but not all clones. Of the missing ones, under half trace to an unresolved V gene in checked studies; the others have no known cause. That table furnishes V, J and clone size, whereas the DNA furnished D and trimming. Across this sample there are some 790,000 clones, with around 77% seen only once. The ten top clones hold approximately 1.7% of the sample.

Overall results and qualifications from the work: Sampling was restricted to blood, and TCR repertoires in tissue are likely to differ from TCR repertoires in blood. Rarefaction of sorted-subset datasets indicated incomplete sequencing despite the large sequencing depth. Larger estimated clonotype richness was generally found for naive subsets than for memory subsets. Clonotypes shared by all four sorted-subset donors showed higher generation probabilities than non-shared clonotypes. Across four donors, roughly 5.4% of naive CD4, roughly 3.4% of naive CD8, 2.3% of memory CD4, and approximately 0.4% of memory CD8 clonotypes were shared. Based on pairwise subsampling, the degree of clonotype sharing among donors was expected to be affected by sequencing depth. Because the study included only a small number of donors, the genetic and exposure-history diversity represented was limited.

The source material was memory CD4+ T cells sorted from blood. The sample's cell subset or site label, decoded: CD45RA-negative fraction. In this chain, TRBV12-5 is recombined with TRBJ2-1; 9 nucleotides in the junction match TRBD1. This receptor was obtained from a woman between 25 and 40 years old in good health. This receptor carries the CDR3 CATGDRVGNEQFF. The DNA sequence is TGTGCTACCGGGGACAGGGTCGGCAATGAGCAGTTCTTC.